The table lists the clone carrying this T cell receptor beta chain with a few counts. The target antigen is unknown. Unique-molecular-identifier-tagged TCR beta cDNA libraries were used. Around 500,000 cDNA molecules came from approximately 1 to 10 million T cells. Via MiXCR, TCRdb re-called the PCR reads, giving one row per CDR3 protein. The sample holds 740,000 or so distinct CDR3 sequences; roughly half are singletons and the top ten take approximately 4.4%. The data derive from a study of post-analysis software for immune sequencing data. On the study more broadly: The courses of disease that were included comprised relapsing-remitting, secondary progressive and progressive-relapsing multiple sclerosis. Study-level points and caveats: With F measure, samples from one preparation batch clustered together strongly. Comparison of patients with controls showed five TRBV segments more frequent in patients, TRBV5-6, TRBV5-1 and TRBV20-1 among them. Diversity measured as normalized Chao1 was significantly lower in multiple sclerosis patients than in controls.

V lost 0 bases and J 4 bases, leaving 8 bases between the germline ends. Per the germline V gene, CDR1 is LGHNA and CDR2 is YNFKEQ. The CDR3 consists of 14 residues. Sequencing was performed on blood. The chain employs TRBV4-2 and TRBJ2-3, with no clear D. This receptor was identified in a girl under 18 with multiple sclerosis. The CDR3 protein is CASSQETYADTQYF. DNA of the CDR3: TGTGCCAGCAGCCAAGAAACGTATGCAGATACGCAGTATTTT.